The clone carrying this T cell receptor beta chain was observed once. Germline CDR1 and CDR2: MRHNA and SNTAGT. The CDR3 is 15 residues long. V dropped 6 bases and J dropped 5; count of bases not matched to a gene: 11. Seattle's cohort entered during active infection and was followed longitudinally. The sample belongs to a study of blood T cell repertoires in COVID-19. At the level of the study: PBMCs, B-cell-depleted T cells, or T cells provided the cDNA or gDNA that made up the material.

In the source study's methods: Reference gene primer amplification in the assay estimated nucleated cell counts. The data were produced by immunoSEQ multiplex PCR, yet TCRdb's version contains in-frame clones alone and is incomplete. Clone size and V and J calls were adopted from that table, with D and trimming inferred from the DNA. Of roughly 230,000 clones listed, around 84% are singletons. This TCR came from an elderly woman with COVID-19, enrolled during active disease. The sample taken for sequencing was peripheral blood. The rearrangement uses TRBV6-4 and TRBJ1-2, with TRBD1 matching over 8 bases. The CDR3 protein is CASSLDRAGSYGYTF. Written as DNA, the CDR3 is TGTGCCAGCAGCCTGGACAGGGCGGGTTCTTATGGCTACACCTTC.